The 25 T cell receptor beta chains presented below share a single source sample, sequenced in a study of Graves' ophthalmopathy and Graves' hyperthyroidism. Amplification from RNA transcripts yielded the TCR beta CDR3 regions. HTBI primers were used in a first-round RT-PCR, which preceded a second-round multiplex PCR. TCRdb passed the multiplex PCR reads through MiXCR, listing each CDR3 protein once. The table has over 650,000 distinct CDR3 sequences, 35% to 45% seen once. The specimen was peripheral blood. The receptors shown here come from an adult man with Graves' ophthalmopathy.

In its sample, this clonotype was seen once. The V gene is TRBV29-1, the J gene TRBJ2-1; 9 bases align to TRBD2. From germline, CDR1 is SQVTM and CDR2 ANQGSEA. This CDR3 is built from 13 residues. V lost 3 bases to trimming and J lost 4 bases; unmatched junction nucleotides: 1. For the CDR3, the DNA is TGCAGCGTTGACCTAGCGGGATACAATGAGCAGTTCTTC. As protein: CSVDLAGYNEQFF.

The rearrangement uses TRBV9 and TRBJ1-6; 12 nucleotides agree with TRBD1. V shed 3 bases, J shed 10 bases, and the junction held 2 bases outside the gene matches. The CDR3 runs to 14 residues. Germline V gives CDR1 SGDLS, CDR2 YYNGEE. CDR3 sequence: CASSAGQGASPLHF. The CDR3 nucleotides read TGTGCCAGCAGCGCGGGACAGGGGGCGTCACCCCTCCACTTT.

The chain couples TRBV9 to TRBJ1-1; the D is unclear. V shed 4 bases and J shed 3 bases, with 25 bases lying between them. Looked up from germline, CDR1 is SGDLS and CDR2 is YYNGEE. The CDR3 totals 18 residues. The CDR3 loop is CASSQGGQDNFRDTEAFF. The CDR3 region has the DNA TGTGCCAGCAGCCAAGGTGGGCAGGATAATTTCCGGGACACTGAAGCTTTCTTT.

V gene TRBV29-1 combines with J gene TRBJ2-5; 8 bases match TRBD1. Germline V gene data show CDR1 as SQVTM and CDR2 as ANQGSEA. The length of the CDR3 is 13 residues. The trim removed 5 bases at V and 5 bases at J, leaving 7 bases unmatched. The CDR3: CSVTRTGSETQYF. The CDR3 DNA reads as TGCAGCGTTACCAGGACAGGGTCTGAGACCCAGTACTTC.

The table lists this clonotype with many counts. This chain links TRBV5-1 with TRBJ2-7; 11 bases fit TRBD2. Germline V CDR1 and CDR2: SGHRS, YFSETQ. The J segment lost 7 bases and the V segment lost 4 bases, leaving 7 bases of the junction unmatched. CDR3 size: 14 residues. CDR3 nucleotide sequence: TGCGCCAGCAGCGGCGGACTAGCGGGCGAAGAGCAGTACTTC. This sequence encodes CASSGGLAGEEQYF.

This clonotype was counted ten times or more. This rearrangement joins TRBV9 to TRBJ2-5; possibly TRBD1 for D (6 bases). From germline, CDR1 is SGDLS and CDR2 YYNGEE. There are 15 residues in the CDR3. With 3 bases removed from V and 5 bases from J, the gap between germline ends came to 17 bases. The chain's CDR3 is CASSGGTPLGETQYF. As DNA, the CDR3 is TGTGCCAGCAGCGGAGGGACACCCCTAGGGGAGACCCAGTACTTC. Full variable domain (remainder filled in from reference TRBV9 and TRBJ2-5): DSGVTQTPKHLITATGQRVTLRCSPRSGDLSVYWYQQSLDQGLQFLIQYYNGEERAKGNILERFSAQQFPDLHSELNLSSLELGDSALYFCASSGGTPLGETQYFGPGTRLLVL.

This clonotype appeared many times. The rearrangement uses TRBV4-1 and TRBJ1-4; D not resolved. The CDR3 has 14 amino acids. Germline CDR1 is MGHRA and CDR2 is YSYEKL. V lost 4 bases to trimming and J lost 7 bases, with 13 bases between them. The CDR3 protein is CASSLYGLGEKLFF. Here the CDR3 DNA reads TGCGCCAGCAGCCTATACGGGTTAGGTGAAAAACTGTTTTTT.

This clonotype came up many times. This chain connects TRBV5-6 to TRBJ1-2; 7 nucleotides align to TRBD1. Germline V gives CDR1 SGHDT, CDR2 YYEEEE. The CDR3 sequence is 15 residues long. Trimming cost V 1 base and J 4 bases; bases outside gene matches: 7. CDR3 in DNA: TGTGCCAGCAGCTTGTATCTGACAGGGTCCTATGGCTACACCTTC. It specifies CASSLYLTGSYGYTF.

This clonotype was seen ten or more times. V gene TRBV10-3 combines with J gene TRBJ1-5; D is uncertain. Germline V gene data show CDR1 as ENHRY and CDR2 as SYGVKD. The CDR3 spans 14 residues. V was trimmed by 2 bases and J by 0 bases, leaving 5 bases between them. CDR3 bases: TGTGCCATCAGTGAGGCCCATAGCAATCAGCCCCAGCATTTT. It yields the protein CAISEAHSNQPQHF.

About this clonotype: This may be a read error: a much more frequent sequence differs by one nucleotide. This chain connects TRBV25-1 to TRBJ2-5; no reliable D call. V shed 7 bases and J shed 2 bases, with 14 bases lying between them. In germline, CDR1 is MGHDK, CDR2 SYGVNS. The CDR3 covers 14 residues. The CDR3 DNA sequence: TGTGCCAGCATTTACAAGGAACCACAAGAGACCCAGTACTTC. It specifies CASIYKEPQETQYF.

Here the CDR3 reads CASSRGGNQPQYF. Here the CDR3 DNA reads TGTGCCAGCAGCAGGGGAGGCAATCAGCCCCAGTACTTC. V gene TRBV25-1 combines with J gene TRBJ2-5; D is tentatively TRBD1 or TRBD2 (6 bases each). From germline, CDR1 is MGHDK and CDR2 SYGVNS. Trimming removed 6 bases from V and 9 bases from J, with 17 bases in between. CDR3 length: 13 amino acids.

The V call is TRBV29-1, the J call TRBJ2-5, with 8 bases matching TRBD1. CDR3 length equals 12 residues. V lost 4 bases to trimming and J lost 4 bases; unmatched junction nucleotides: 2. Germline values: CDR1 SQVTM, CDR2 ANQGSEA. The CDR3 region is CSVVTGGETQYF. The CDR3 DNA sequence: TGCAGCGTTGTTACAGGGGGAGAGACCCAGTACTTC.

This sequence joins TRBV24-1 and TRBJ2-1, with 8 nucleotides matching TRBD2. Germline V gene sequence: CDR1 KGHDR, CDR2 SFDVKD. The CDR3 contains 15 residues. The J segment lost 5 bases and the V segment lost 2 bases, leaving 4 bases of the junction unmatched. DNA of the CDR3: TGTGCCACCAGTGATTCGGGAGGGCTCCACAATGAGCAGTTCTTC. Encoded protein: CATSDSGGLHNEQFF.

This clonotype was found many times. The chain couples TRBV19 to TRBJ2-7; TRBD1 or TRBD2 may be the D gene (6 bases each). Trimming cost V 5 bases and J 6 bases, with 17 bases left between them. Germline V lookup: CDR1 LNHDA, CDR2 SQIVND (reference sequence). CDR3 length equals 14 residues. CDR3 sequence reads: CASSPPGAGAEQYF. In DNA form, the CDR3 reads TGTGCCAGTAGTCCTCCGGGGGCAGGCGCCGAGCAGTACTTC. The variable domain in full, with the rest retrieved from reference TRBV19 and TRBJ2-7, is DGGITQSPKYLFRKEGQNVTLSCEQNLNHDAMYWYRQDPGQGLRLIYYSQIVNDFQKGDIAEGYSVSREKKESFPLTVTSAQKNPTAFYLCASSPPGAGAEQYFGPGTRLTVT.

This rearrangement joins TRBV29-1 to TRBJ1-1; TRBD1 agrees at 8 bases. After removal of 8 bases from V and 6 bases from J, the junction contained 8 bases not matched to a gene. The CDR3 sequence is 12 residues long. Germline V gene sequence: CDR1 SQVTM, CDR2 ANQGSEA. The CDR3 loop is CSSGDRRAEAFF. The CDR3 nucleotides read TGCAGCTCAGGGGACAGGAGAGCTGAAGCTTTCTTT.

This clonotype occurred once. A read error is likely, as this CDR3 ends without the conserved phenylalanine or tryptophan. The chain recombines TRBV19 with TRBJ2-7; 8 nucleotides align to TRBD1. J lost 5 bases, V lost 7 bases, and 16 bases had no gene match. The CDR3 consists of 16 residues. CDR1 and CDR2 from the germline V gene are LNHDA and SQIVND (reference sequence). The CDR3: CASTTRTGFSIDEQYS. The CDR3 coding sequence is TGTGCCAGTACAACCCGGACAGGGTTCTCTATCGACGAGCAGTACTCC.

The chain employs TRBV11-1 and TRBJ1-4; 10 bases are shared with TRBD1. Germline V gene data show CDR1 as SGHAT and CDR2 as FQDESV (reference sequence). This CDR3 contains 12 residues. V was clipped by 10 bases and J by 7 bases; unmatched bases: 3. The CDR3: CATDRGLEKLFF. CDR3 bases: TGTGCCACCGACAGGGGGCTTGAAAAACTGTTTTTT.

The V and J genes are TRBV12-5 and TRBJ1-3; 7 nucleotides align to TRBD1. The germline V gene has CDR1 LGHNT and CDR2 FRNRAP. The CDR3 is 17 amino acids. The ends lost 1 base at V and 0 bases at J; junction bases unmatched: 6. The CDR3 DNA is TGTGCTAGTGGTTTGGGCCAGGGGGTTCCCTCTGGAAACACCATATATTTT. As protein: CASGLGQGVPSGNTIYF.

In its sample, this clonotype was seen once. This rearrangement joins TRBV15 to TRBJ2-2; D perhaps matches TRBD2 (5 bases). Looked up from germline, CDR1 is LNHNV and CDR2 is YYDKDF (reference sequence). The CDR3 sequence is 17 residues long. V dropped 0 bases and J dropped 0 bases, with 11 bases sitting between them. CDR3 protein: CATSRDRVGANTGELFF. The CDR3 bases are TGTGCCACCAGCAGAGATCGTGTCGGGGCGAACACCGGGGAGCTGTTTTTT.

This clonotype was picked up many times. The chain joins TRBV6-5 to TRBJ2-5, with a weak D call TRBD1 (5 bases). Trimming removed 0 bases at V and 5 bases at J, with 16 bases between. The CDR3 runs 16 residues. Germline values: CDR1 MNHEY, CDR2 SVGAGI. CDR3 amino acids: CASSYSSEGAGETQYF. The CDR3 DNA follows: TGTGCCAGCAGTTACTCTTCGGAAGGGGCTGGGGAGACCCAGTACTTC.

This chain links TRBV20-1 with TRBJ1-1; weak D call: TRBD1 (5 bases). V lost 6 bases, J lost 5 bases, and 16 bases lay in between. This CDR3 has 13 amino acids. Germline assignment: CDR1 DFQATT and CDR2 SNEGSKA (reference sequence). The CDR3 loop is CSASEGVGTEAFF. CDR3 DNA: TGCAGTGCATCGGAAGGGGTAGGGACTGAAGCTTTCTTT.

This clonotype was counted a few times. V usage is TRBV12-5 and J usage is TRBJ2-7, with a weak D call TRBD1 (7 bases). V lost 1 base and J lost 3, with 13 bases in between. CDR1 is LGHNT and CDR2 is FRNRAP in the germline V gene. This CDR3 spans 15 amino acids. CDR3 protein: CASGLAPGGHYEQYF. The CDR3 region has the DNA TGTGCTAGTGGTTTGGCCCCAGGGGGGCACTACGAGCAGTACTTC.

A remark on this clonotype: A clone one base away is much larger, so this may be a read error. This chain uses TRBV2 with TRBJ1-6, with no clear D. The CDR3 contains 15 residues. Trimming cost V 8 bases and J 0 bases, with 11 bases left between them. CDR1 and CDR2 from the germline V gene are SNHLY and FYNNEI. The CDR3 sequence: CASLKTGSYNSPLHF. DNA of the CDR3: TGTGCCAGCCTCAAGACTGGCTCCTATAATTCACCCCTCCACTTT.

This clonotype was seen a handful of times. The rearrangement uses TRBV12-3 or TRBV12-4 and TRBJ2-7; 12 bases are shared with TRBD1. Trimming at V came to 5 bases and at J to 3 bases, leaving 11 bases not matched to a gene. This CDR3 spans 17 amino acids. The CDR3 region has the DNA TGTGCCAGCAGTCCCCATGGGACAGGGGGCATGTTCTACGAGCAGTACTTC. This encodes CASSPHGTGGMFYEQYF.

This clonotype occurred many times. V gene TRBV29-1 combines with J gene TRBJ1-2; D remains ambiguous. This CDR3 has 15 amino acids. Trimming took off 0 bases at V and 8 bases at J, with 19 bases between the two ends. From germline, CDR1 is SQVTM and CDR2 ANQGSEA. The chain's CDR3 is CSVEDLEDTLFGYTF. The CDR3 DNA sequence: TGCAGCGTTGAAGATCTGGAGGATACTCTTTTCGGCTACACCTTC.